Shown below are 19 T cell receptor beta chains from a single sample sequenced in a study of blood T cell repertoires in COVID-19. Sequencing used immunoSEQ multiplex PCR; TCRdb keeps in-frame clones, though not all of them. This table holds 140,000 to 150,000 clones, approximately 80% found once. The sequenced material came from peripheral blood. Receptors originate from a woman aged 40 to 50 with active or convalescent COVID-19.

The chain links TRBV9 to TRBJ2-1, with 13 positions matching TRBD2. Germline V gene sequence: CDR1 SGDLS, CDR2 YYNGEE. V dropped 3 bases and J dropped 2; count of bases not matched to a gene: 5. This CDR3 is built from 17 residues. CDR3 loop: CASSARLAGGPYNEQFF. For the CDR3, the DNA is TGTGCCAGCAGCGCTCGACTAGCGGGAGGCCCCTACAATGAGCAGTTCTTC. The full variable domain, its missing parts supplied by reference TRBV9 and TRBJ2-1, is DSGVTQTPKHLITATGQRVTLRCSPRSGDLSVYWYQQSLDQGLQFLIQYYNGEERAKGNILERFSAQQFPDLHSELNLSSLELGDSALYFCASSARLAGGPYNEQFFGPGTRLTVL.

This chain connects TRBV5-1 to TRBJ1-1, with D maybe TRBD1 (6 bases). The ends were cut back, 4 bases at V and 4 bases at J, with 14 bases in the middle. The germline CDR1 and CDR2 sequences are SGHRS and YFSETQ. This CDR3 contains 14 residues. The CDR3 is CASSTGNEFTEAFF. CDR3 nucleotides: TGCGCCAGCAGCACAGGGAATGAGTTCACTGAAGCTTTCTTT.

The chain employs TRBV19 and TRBJ2-7; D gene ambiguous. Trimming pared 5 bases from V and 0 bases from J, leaving 11 bases between. The CDR3 totals 14 residues. Germline loops: CDR1 LNHDA, CDR2 SQIVND (reference sequence). This CDR3 is CASSRQTGSYEQYF. The CDR3 DNA sequence: TGTGCCAGTAGTCGGCAAACGGGCTCCTACGAGCAGTACTTC.

The rearrangement uses TRBV5-1 and TRBJ2-7, with 7 bases lining up with TRBD1. The CDR3 has 15 residues. The V gene end was trimmed by 0 bases and the J gene end by 1 base; junction bases not matched to a gene: 4. CDR1 and CDR2 from the germline V gene are SGHRS and YFSETQ. CDR3 nucleotide sequence: TGCGCCAGCAGCTTGGAACCAGGGGGTTCCTACGAGCAGTACTTC. Protein product: CASSLEPGGSYEQYF.

The V gene is TRBV7-2, the J gene TRBJ2-5; D might be TRBD1 (5 bases). This CDR3 contains 13 residues. The germline gives CDR1 SGHTA, CDR2 FQGNSA. V was trimmed by 4 bases and J by 2 bases, leaving 8 bases between them. This chain's CDR3 is CASSSDRQETQYF. CDR3 coding DNA: TGTGCCAGCAGCTCCGACAGACAAGAGACCCAGTACTTC.

The rearrangement joins TRBV12-5 to TRBJ2-1; tentative D call: TRBD2 (5 bases). The CDR3 runs 12 residues. V dropped 1 base and J dropped 7 bases, with 5 bases sitting between them. Germline loops: CDR1 LGHNT, CDR2 FRNRAP. The CDR3 DNA reads as TGTGCTAGTGGTTTGGGGGAGAATGAGCAGTTCTTC. Its protein is CASGLGENEQFF. Using reference TRBV12-5 and TRBJ2-1 for the parts outside the CDR3, the full variable domain is DARVTQTPRHKVTEMGQEVTMRCQPILGHNTVFWYRQTMMQGLELLAYFRNRAPLDDSGMPKDRFSAEMPDATLATLKIQPSEPRDSAVYFCASGLGENEQFFGPGTRLTVL.

This chain connects TRBV19 to TRBJ2-5, with D maybe TRBD1 (6 bases). CDR1 is LNHDA and CDR2 is SQIVND in the germline V gene (reference sequence). Trimming removed 0 bases at V and 4 bases at J, with 21 bases between. The CDR3 is made up of 18 amino acids. This CDR3 is CASSIERKGRGPAETQYF. The CDR3 DNA reads TGTGCCAGTAGTATAGAGCGGAAGGGCAGGGGACCGGCAGAGACCCAGTACTTC. Variable domain in full (rest from reference TRBV19 and TRBJ2-5): DGGITQSPKYLFRKEGQNVTLSCEQNLNHDAMYWYRQDPGQGLRLIYYSQIVNDFQKGDIAEGYSVSREKKESFPLTVTSAQKNPTAFYLCASSIERKGRGPAETQYFGPGTRLLVL.

This chain links TRBV7-9 with TRBJ1-4; D gene uncertain. The CDR3 sequence is 13 residues long. Trimming took 0 bases from V and 12 from J, leaving 11 bases between them. CDR1 SEHNR and CDR2 FQNEAQ come from the germline V gene (reference sequence). CDR3 loop: CASSLALREELFF. CDR3 nucleotides: TGTGCCAGCAGCTTAGCGCTGAGGGAGGAACTGTTTTTT. Combining the CDR3 with reference TRBV7-9 and TRBJ1-4 gives the whole variable domain DTGVSQNPRHKITKRGQNVTFRCDPISEHNRLYWYRQTLGQGPEFLTYFQNEAQLEKSRLLSDRFSAERPKGSFSTLEIQRTEQGDSAMYLCASSLALREELFFGSGTQLSVL.

The chain employs TRBV12-3 or TRBV12-4 and TRBJ2-7; 8 positions match TRBD1. The CDR3 length is 13 residues. Trimming removed 6 bases from V and 3 bases from J; junction bases left unmatched: 4. CDR3 coding DNA: TGTGCCAGCAGCACAGGGGGTCTCTACGAGCAGTACTTC. Translation: CASSTGGLYEQYF.

In this sample, this clone turned up a few times. This chain joins TRBV7-8 and TRBJ1-5; D may be TRBD1 (6 bases). V shed 5 bases and J shed 3 bases, with 11 bases lying between them. Germline CDR1 SGHVS, CDR2 FQNEAQ. The CDR3 length is 14 residues. The CDR3: CASSLDRLNQPQHF. The CDR3 region has the DNA TGTGCCAGCAGCCTCGACAGGCTCAATCAGCCCCAGCATTTT.

This clone has only one observation. The genes are TRBV28 and TRBJ2-2; maybe TRBD1 (5 bases). Germline CDR1 MDHEN, CDR2 SYDVKM. The CDR3 covers 15 residues. V was trimmed by 2 bases and J by 1 base, leaving 8 bases between them. Here the CDR3 reads CASSLEQVNTGELFF. The CDR3 DNA reads as TGTGCCAGCAGTTTAGAACAGGTGAACACCGGGGAGCTGTTTTTT.

V gene TRBV2 combines with J gene TRBJ2-7, with TRBD1 matching over 9 bases. Germline CDR1 is SNHLY and CDR2 is FYNNEI. The CDR3 has 15 amino acids. V trimming: 7 bases; J trimming: 2 bases; junction bases outside the gene matches: 9. This CDR3 is CASKGLGQGPYEQYF. As DNA, the CDR3 is TGTGCCAGCAAAGGGCTAGGACAGGGGCCCTACGAGCAGTACTTC.

This chain's CDR3 is CASSTLPGPQHF. CDR3 DNA sequence: TGTGCCAGCAGCACTCTCCCGGGGCCCCAGCATTTT. The chain joins TRBV12-3 or TRBV12-4 to TRBJ1-5, with no clear D. V was shortened by 6 bases and J by 9 bases, with 12 bases between the two germline ends. The CDR3 has 12 residues.

The chain combines TRBV2 with TRBJ1-1, with D maybe TRBD1 (5 bases). The CDR3 length is 15 residues. Trimming cost V 1 base and J 0 bases, with 9 bases left between them. The germline gives CDR1 SNHLY, CDR2 FYNNEI. The DNA of the CDR3 is TGTGCCAGCAGTGAAGGGGCAGGGATGAACACTGAAGCTTTCTTT. Translating gives CASSEGAGMNTEAFF.

This chain uses TRBV11-2 with TRBJ1-1; no clear D. Trimming removed 3 bases at V and 0 bases at J, with 14 bases between. CDR3 length: 16 residues. Looked up from germline, CDR1 is SGHAT and CDR2 is FQNNGV. The CDR3 nucleotides are TGTGCCAGCAGCTTTAGTGGGAGGGTCATGAACACTGAAGCTTTCTTT. It codes for CASSFSGRVMNTEAFF.

This chain joins TRBV27 and TRBJ2-1, with TRBD2 matching 9 bases. V lost 3 bases, J lost 6 bases, and 6 bases stayed unmatched. Germline values: CDR1 MNHEY, CDR2 SMNVEV (reference sequence). The CDR3 contains 15 residues. The CDR3 here is CASSLRLAGPNEQFF. In nucleotides, the CDR3 is TGTGCCAGCAGTTTGAGGCTAGCGGGGCCCAATGAGCAGTTCTTC.

The chain links TRBV6-5 to TRBJ1-2; D possibly corresponds to TRBD1 (6 bases). Germline CDR1 and CDR2: MNHEY and SVGAGI. The CDR3 extends over 13 amino acids. Between the trimmed V and J ends, which lost 7 bases and 4 bases, there was a span of 13 bases. The CDR3 here is CASTTGGAYGYTF. Written as DNA, the CDR3 is TGTGCCAGCACCACGGGGGGGGCCTATGGCTACACCTTC.

For the CDR3, the DNA is TGTGCCACCAGTGAAAGAGCGGGACTAGTGGGGGAGGATGAGCAGTTCTTC. It yields the protein CATSERAGLVGEDEQFF. The chain recombines TRBV24-1 with TRBJ2-1; 8 bases agree with TRBD2. V was clipped by 4 bases and J by 8 bases; unmatched bases: 15. Per the germline V gene, CDR1 is KGHDR and CDR2 is SFDVKD. The CDR3 has 17 amino acids.

The chain uses TRBV4-1 and TRBJ2-5, with D maybe TRBD1 (5 bases). The V end was cut by 2 bases, the J end by 4 bases, with 17 bases between. This CDR3 has 16 amino acids. The germline V gene has CDR1 MGHRA and CDR2 YSYEKL. The DNA for the CDR3 is TGCGCCAGCAGCCAAATTTGGGGCGCCCCTGGAGAGACCCAGTACTTC. Encoded protein: CASSQIWGAPGETQYF.